Included here is one T cell receptor (beta chain) sequence, with context. J lost 6 bases, V lost 3 bases, and 3 bases had no gene match. This CDR3 contains 13 residues. Germline CDR1 and CDR2: MNHEY and SMNVEV (reference sequence). TCRdb's copy holds only in-frame clones and misses some; the assay was immunoSEQ multiplex PCR. This table holds tens of thousands of clones, approximately 94% found once. This sample stems from a study of T cell changes during pregnancy in multiple sclerosis. This TCR derives from a female donor with multiple sclerosis, enrolled in a pregnancy study. This material consisted of CD8+ T cells from peripheral blood mononuclear cells, taken after pregnancy. The chain has TRBV27 and TRBJ2-7; 9 bases match TRBD1. Written as DNA, the CDR3 is TGTGCCAGCAGTTTGGACAGGGGAGGCGAGCAGTACTTC. It specifies CASSLDRGGEQYF.